This record looks at one TCR beta chain sequence and its context. Generated by immunoSEQ multiplex PCR, the TCRdb table keeps only in-frame clones and is missing some. The repertoire consists of about 120,000 clones, with 90% occurring once and the leading ten covering about 1.9%. The data were taken from a study of blood T cell repertoires in COVID-19. Study context: Whether acute or convalescent, the COVID-19 samples came from the United States, Italy and Spain. Nucleic acid was either cDNA or gDNA, and it came from T cells, B-cell-depleted T cells, or PBMCs.

The germline V gene encodes CDR1 MNHEY and CDR2 SMNVEV (reference sequence). V lost 7 bases and J lost 6; bases outside the gene matches: 19. The CDR3 spans 17 residues. The J gene is TRBJ1-1, the V gene TRBV27, with 8 bases matching TRBD1. The sequenced sample was peripheral blood. The receptor was isolated from a human donor with active COVID-19. The donor label of this sample is uncertain. The CDR3 coding sequence is TGTGCCAGCATCTATCCGACCGGGACAGGACTCAACGCTGAAGCTTTCTTT. It is translated as CASIYPTGTGLNAEAFF.